This T cell receptor beta chain was found in a study of sequential checkpoint blockade in melanoma. Across the study: Randomization was 1:1 between first-line nivolumab→ipilimumab and ipilimumab→nivolumab.

Data came from immunoSEQ multiplex PCR; TCRdb stores just in-frame clones and leaves some out. In the table there are under 20,000 clones, 72% of which are singletons. V dropped 1 base and J dropped 7; count of bases not matched to a gene: 3. The CDR3 loop spans 15 amino acids. The germline gives CDR1 LGHNA, CDR2 YSLEER. Treatment noted: randomized to nivolumab then ipilimumab (arm A) or the reverse (arm B). Patients had received no earlier DNA-damaging chemotherapy. From thawed PBMCs, live CD3+CD8+ cells negative for CD19 and CD56 were sorted. The gene calls are TRBV4-3 and TRBJ1-4; 10 bases match TRBD1. The source material was CD8+ T cells sorted from blood (inferred from file names), sampled from a patient given nivolumab and ipilimumab in sequence. The TCR was taken from a human donor with melanoma. This CDR3 reads CASSQGDRGGEKLFF. The CDR3 region has the DNA TGCGCCAGCAGCCAAGGGGACAGGGGAGGTGAAAAACTGTTTTTT.